The rows below give T cell receptor beta chains drawn from one sample of a study of T-cell memory formation after mild COVID-19. TCRdb re-analysed the 5' RACE reads in MiXCR, keeping a single row per CDR3 protein. Of roughly 170,000 distinct CDR3 sequences listed, about 18% were seen once; the top ten hold roughly 4.3%. The sequencing input was PBMCs or a T cell subset sorted from them (not recorded which). These receptors all come from a man aged 18 to 29 who had mild COVID-19 (a few samples of this study predate the infection). Cell type and time point are not known. The CDR3 runs from the conserved cysteine through the conserved F or W. Fields, in order: clone size, J gene, D gene, V gene, CDR3 length, CDR3 protein, CDR3 DNA. A D gene is named only where the DNA matches it firmly. Rows may omit the clone size; those that give it use once, few, many or a size class.

>.|TRBJ1-6|.|TRBV19|12
CASSTRASPLHF
TGTGCCAGTAGTACGAGGGCTTCACCCCTCCACTTT
>.|TRBJ1-2|TRBD1|TRBV6-5|13
CASSYGDRAGYTF
TGTGCCAGCAGTTACGGGGACAGGGCTGGCTACACCTTC
>.|TRBJ2-2|.|TRBV27|16
CASSLLGGQYTGELFF
TGTGCCAGCAGTTTACTCGGGGGGCAATACACCGGGGAGCTGTTTTTT
>many|TRBJ2-2|.|TRBV6-4|13
CASSGQNTGELFF
TGTGCCAGCAGTGGACAGAACACCGGGGAGCTGTTTTTT
>few|TRBJ2-4|TRBD2|TRBV12-3/TRBV12-4|17
CASSFWRGLAAKNIQYF
TGTGCCAGCAGCTTCTGGAGGGGACTAGCGGCCAAAAACATTCAGTACTTC
>.|TRBJ2-7|.|TRBV5-6|13
CASSALQPNRQYF
TGTGCCAGCAGCGCGCTCCAGCCGAATCGGCAGTACTTC
>.|TRBJ2-5|TRBD1|TRBV6-1|15
CASSVTTGGQETQYF
TGTGCCAGCAGTGTCACGACAGGGGGACAAGAGACCCAGTACTTC
>few|TRBJ2-5|.|TRBV7-2|15
CASSFQRGAGETQYF
TGTGCCAGCAGCTTTCAAAGGGGGGCTGGCGAGACCCAGTACTTC
>.|TRBJ1-1|.|TRBV18|15
CASSQSGLPNTEAFF
TGTGCCAGCTCACAGTCGGGATTACCCAACACTGAAGCTTTCTTT
>many|TRBJ2-7|.|TRBV7-9|13
CASSLGVLDEQYF
TGTGCCAGCAGCTTGGGGGTATTGGACGAGCAGTACTTC
>few|TRBJ1-5|.|TRBV19|15
CASKQGSVGSQPQHF
TGTGCCAGTAAACAGGGCAGCGTCGGGAGTCAGCCCCAGCATTTT
>.|TRBJ1-2|.|TRBV12-3/TRBV12-4|12
CASSLLGPSYTF
TGTGCCAGCAGTTTACTCGGGCCCTCTTACACCTTC
>.|TRBJ1-1|.|TRBV7-2|15
CASSFIPGQNTEAFF
TGTGCCAGCAGCTTTATCCCGGGACAGAACACTGAAGCTTTCTTT
>.|TRBJ1-2|.|TRBV28|14
CASSLSASNYGYTF
TGTGCCAGCAGTTTATCTGCATCTAACTATGGCTACACCTTC
>.|TRBJ1-5|TRBD1|TRBV15|17
CATSNRGQGVFNQPQHF
TGTGCCACCAGCAATAGGGGACAGGGGGTCTTCAATCAGCCCCAGCATTTT
>.|TRBJ2-1|.|TRBV28|14
CASSLSGIYNEQFF
TGTGCCAGCAGTTTATCGGGGATCTACAATGAGCAGTTCTTC
>once|TRBJ2-5|TRBD2|TRBV7-2|16
CASSLVRLAGLETQYF
TGTGCCAGCAGCTTAGTTCGGCTAGCGGGGTTGGAGACCCAGTACTTC
>.|TRBJ1-5|.|TRBV12-3/TRBV12-4|15
CASSFRGGMNQPQHF
TGTGCCAGCAGTTTCCGGGGCGGGATGAATCAGCCCCAGCATTTT
>.|TRBJ1-2|.|TRBV6-5|11
CATRVGYGYTF
TGTGCCACCCGGGTGGGATATGGCTACACCTTC
>.|TRBJ2-2|.|TRBV7-2|15
CASSIVGSPTGELFF
TGTGCCAGCAGCATAGTGGGTAGCCCCACCGGGGAGCTGTTTTTT
>.|TRBJ1-4|.|TRBV7-9|13
CASSLAGNEKLFF
TGTGCCAGCAGCTTAGCAGGGAATGAAAAACTGTTTTTT
>.|TRBJ2-3|TRBD1|TRBV7-2|15
CASSKGQGWTDTQYF
TGTGCCAGCAGCAAAGGACAGGGATGGACGGATACGCAGTATTTT
>.|TRBJ1-2|TRBD1|TRBV10-2|14
CASSDPAGGVGYTF
TGCGCCAGCAGTGACCCCGCAGGGGGCGTTGGCTACACCTTC
>.|TRBJ2-2|.|TRBV18|14
CASSPRESTGELFF
TGTGCCAGCTCACCGAGGGAGAGCACCGGGGAGCTGTTTTTT
>few|TRBJ1-4|.|TRBV7-2|15
CASSRSPSRNEKLFF
TGTGCCAGCAGCAGAAGTCCCAGCCGGAATGAAAAACTGTTTTTT
>many|TRBJ2-1|.|TRBV4-3|15
CASSQFGSSYNEQFF
TGCGCCAGCAGCCAATTTGGTAGCTCCTACAATGAGCAGTTCTTC
>.|TRBJ2-4|.|TRBV6-1|14
CASQVGIAKNIQYF
TGTGCCAGCCAGGTGGGAATAGCCAAAAACATTCAGTACTTC
>few|TRBJ1-2|.|TRBV5-1|12
CASRRASEVFTF
TGCGCCAGCAGGAGGGCAAGCGAGGTTTTCACCTTC
>.|TRBJ2-5|TRBD2|TRBV7-6|16
CASSLVASGSQETQYF
TGTGCCAGCAGCTTAGTGGCTAGCGGGAGCCAAGAGACCCAGTACTTC
>few|TRBJ1-2|.|TRBV28|14
CASRASQEISGYTF
TGTGCCAGCAGAGCCTCCCAGGAGATTAGCGGCTACACCTTC
>many|TRBJ1-2|.|TRBV12-3/TRBV12-4|15
CASSRGAYGFYGYTF
TGTGCCAGCAGCCGTGGCGCCTATGGTTTCTATGGCTACACCTTC
>many|TRBJ1-6|TRBD1|TRBV12-3/TRBV12-4|15
CASSLEHRDSAPLHF
TGTGCCAGCAGTTTAGAGCACCGGGACAGTGCGCCCCTCCACTTT
>.|TRBJ2-5|TRBD1|TRBV10-3|14
CAIREGQGQETQYF
TGTGCCATCAGGGAGGGACAGGGACAAGAGACCCAGTACTTC
>many|TRBJ2-1|TRBD2|TRBV6-2/TRBV6-3|14
CASRKTGGPGEQFF
TGTGCCAGCAGAAAAACGGGGGGGCCGGGTGAGCAGTTCTTC
>.|TRBJ2-3|TRBD1|TRBV10-3|15
CASYSDRGNTDTQYF
TGTGCCAGCTATTCGGACAGGGGGAACACAGATACGCAGTATTTT
>.|TRBJ2-7|.|TRBV7-8|14
CASSSRVAALEQYF
TGTGCCAGCAGCTCCCGGGTAGCGGCCCTCGAGCAGTACTTC
>.|TRBJ2-5|.|TRBV9|15
CASSAIGRAQETQYF
TGTGCCAGCAGCGCGATCGGAAGGGCCCAAGAGACCCAGTACTTC
>few|TRBJ1-1|.|TRBV7-2|16
CASSLGFRGENTEAFF
TGTGCCAGCAGCTTAGGGTTCAGGGGCGAGAACACTGAAGCTTTCTTT
>few|TRBJ1-2|.|TRBV11-1|15
CASSLLPDPAGGYTF
TGTGCCAGCAGCTTACTCCCCGACCCCGCTGGAGGCTACACCTTC
>.|TRBJ1-5|.|TRBV4-3|15
CASSQDRRETQPQHF
TGCGCCAGCAGCCAAGATAGGAGGGAAACTCAGCCCCAGCATTTT
>.|TRBJ2-3|.|TRBV5-6|18
CASSGGWGLLGGTDTQYF
TGTGCCAGCAGCGGAGGTTGGGGGTTACTCGGAGGCACAGATACGCAGTATTTT
>.|TRBJ2-2|.|TRBV7-2|13
CASSFQDSGELFF
TGTGCCAGCAGTTTTCAGGACAGCGGGGAGCTGTTTTTT
>.|TRBJ1-3|TRBD1|TRBV5-1|16
CASSTNPQGSGNTIYF
TGCGCCAGCAGCACCAACCCACAGGGGTCAGGAAACACCATATATTTT
>few|TRBJ2-3|.|TRBV4-3|13
CASSQSGADTQYF
TGCGCCAGCAGCCAGTCGGGGGCAGATACGCAGTATTTT
>few|TRBJ2-5|TRBD1|TRBV5-1|15
CASSSGTGGLETQYF
TGCGCCAGCAGCTCCGGGACAGGGGGTCTAGAGACCCAGTACTTC
>.|TRBJ1-5|.|TRBV20-1|11
CSARDREAQHF
TGCAGTGCTAGAGATAGGGAGGCCCAGCATTTT
>.|TRBJ2-5|TRBD1|TRBV7-8|15
CASSWTGDVGETQYF
TGTGCCAGCAGCTGGACAGGGGACGTCGGGGAGACCCAGTACTTC
>.|TRBJ2-6|.|TRBV5-1|18
CASSLANRVEAGANVLTF
TGCGCCAGCAGCTTGGCCAACCGGGTGGAAGCTGGGGCCAACGTCCTGACTTTC
>.|TRBJ2-6|TRBD2|TRBV20-1|17
CSAHRGGPSSGANVLTF
TGCAGTGCCCATCGGGGGGGCCCCAGCTCTGGGGCCAACGTCCTGACTTTC
>few|TRBJ2-7|.|TRBV12-3/TRBV12-4|12
CASSRTRNEQYF
TGTGCCAGCAGCCGGACCCGGAACGAGCAGTACTTC